Each of the 29 T cell receptor beta chains below was sequenced from the same sample in a study of PD-1 blockade in classical Hodgkin lymphoma. Time point indicated: newly diagnosed, previously untreated cHL patient sample. CD4+ T cells were purified from thawed PBMCs by negative selection. The method was immunoSEQ multiplex PCR; TCRdb's version includes in-frame clones alone and lacks a portion of them. The sample has under 35,000 clones, about nine tenths seen once. The sequenced sample was CD4+ T cells from blood. Receptor source: a human donor with classical Hodgkin lymphoma.

This chain links TRBV7-8 with TRBJ2-5; no clear D. The CDR3 extends over 12 amino acids. V was pared by 3 bases and J by 5 bases, with 7 bases between. The V gene's germline CDR1 is SGHVS and CDR2 FQNEAQ. The CDR3 region is CASSFYGETQYF. The CDR3 DNA follows: TGTGCCAGCAGCTTTTATGGTGAGACCCAGTACTTC.

A single count supports this clone. CDR3 DNA: TGTGCCAGCAGCTGGAATCCGGGAGTCAGGGAGCAGTACTTC. This sequence encodes CASSWNPGVREQYF. The V call is TRBV7-2, the J call TRBJ2-7; the D gene is possibly TRBD2 (6 bases). Per the germline V gene, CDR1 is SGHTA and CDR2 is FQGNSA. The CDR3 is 14 residues long. Trimming left V 4 bases short and J 7 bases short, with 17 bases between.

The gene calls are TRBV2 and TRBJ2-3; tentatively, D is TRBD1 or TRBD2 (5 bases each). CDR3 length: 15 amino acids. In germline, CDR1 is SNHLY, CDR2 FYNNEI. Trimming pared 2 bases from V and 3 bases from J, leaving 12 bases between. CDR3 sequence: CASSETGTGTDTQYF. DNA for the CDR3: TGTGCCAGCAGTGAAACGGGGACGGGGACAGATACGCAGTATTTT.

The rearrangement joins TRBV28 to TRBJ2-7, with 7 bases fitting TRBD1. This CDR3 comprises 15 residues. CDR1 is MDHEN and CDR2 is SYDVKM in the germline V gene. The V gene end was trimmed by 6 bases and the J gene end by 2 bases; junction bases not matched to a gene: 10. The CDR3 region is CASSPSGQVTYEQYF. CDR3 bases: TGTGCCAGCAGCCCATCAGGACAGGTCACCTACGAGCAGTACTTC.

CDR3 region: CASSWQGRGTEAFF. The CDR3 DNA sequence: TGTGCCAGCAGTTGGCAGGGGAGAGGGACTGAAGCTTTCTTT. The chain recombines TRBV27 with TRBJ1-1, with TRBD1 as a possible D gene (6 bases). The CDR3 has 14 residues. In germline, CDR1 is MNHEY, CDR2 SMNVEV (reference sequence). Trimming pared 4 bases from V and 5 bases from J, leaving 14 bases between.

This clone was detected once. The rearrangement uses TRBV18 and TRBJ1-1, with 9 positions matching TRBD1. Trimming cost V 4 bases and J 4 bases; bases outside gene matches: 7. Germline CDR1 is KGHSH and CDR2 is LQKENI. The CDR3 is made up of 15 amino acids. The CDR3 loop is CASSQQGAAGTEAFF. The CDR3 nucleotides are TGTGCCAGCTCACAACAGGGGGCAGCGGGCACTGAAGCTTTCTTT.

The chain has TRBV18 and TRBJ2-3; 10 nucleotides line up with TRBD1. Germline V CDR1 and CDR2: KGHSH, LQKENI. The V and J ends lost 4 bases and 3 bases, in that order; junction bases with no gene match: 4. CDR3 length: 15 amino acids. The CDR3 DNA reads as TGTGCCAGCTCACTACGGACAGGGGGTACAGATACGCAGTATTTT. Translating gives CASSLRTGGTDTQYF.

This CDR3 is CASSLGTSGINEQFF. CDR3 DNA sequence: TGCGCCAGCAGCTTGGGGACTAGCGGAATCAATGAGCAGTTCTTC. The chain combines TRBV5-1 with TRBJ2-1; 10 bases agree with TRBD2. The CDR3 is made up of 15 amino acids. Germline V gene data show CDR1 as SGHRS and CDR2 as YFSETQ. V was pared by 0 bases and J by 6 bases, with 3 bases of the junction left unmatched.

The genes are TRBV7-9 and TRBJ2-7; TRBD2 aligns across 9 bases. The CDR3 has 16 amino acids. The trim removed 4 bases at V and 3 bases at J, leaving 10 bases unmatched. Germline CDR1 SEHNR, CDR2 FQNEAQ (reference sequence). CDR3 protein: CASSSLLGGRDYEQYF. Here the CDR3 DNA reads TGTGCCAGCAGCTCCCTTCTTGGCGGGAGGGACTACGAGCAGTACTTC.

This rearrangement joins TRBV5-1 to TRBJ2-1, with 7 bases fitting TRBD1. V trimming: 2 bases; J trimming: 7 bases; junction bases outside the gene matches: 12. Germline CDR1 and CDR2: SGHRS and YFSETQ. The CDR3 sequence is 16 residues long. CDR3 coding DNA: TGCGCCAGCAGCTTCCGGGACAGTGGCCCGGGGAATGAGCAGTTCTTC. Its translation is CASSFRDSGPGNEQFF.

The chain recombines TRBV27 with TRBJ2-1; no clear D. CDR3 length: 14 amino acids. V gave up 3 bases and J gave up 10 bases, with 16 bases separating them. Per the germline V gene, CDR1 is MNHEY and CDR2 is SMNVEV (reference sequence). The chain's CDR3 is CASSFESVFTEQFF. The CDR3 DNA is TGTGCCAGCAGTTTCGAATCAGTTTTTACAGAGCAGTTCTTC.

The gene calls are TRBV19 and TRBJ1-1; 7 nucleotides agree with TRBD1. Germline V gene sequence: CDR1 LNHDA, CDR2 SQIVND (reference sequence). V lost 5 bases to trimming and J lost 5 bases; unmatched junction nucleotides: 14. This CDR3 is 16 amino acids long. CDR3 sequence (DNA): TGTGCCAGTAGTCCCCAGAAACAGGGGTCGAGGACTGAAGCTTTCTTT. Translated: CASSPQKQGSRTEAFF.

The rearrangement links TRBV6-5 to TRBJ2-7; possible D gene TRBD2, 6 bases. The V gene's germline CDR1 is MNHEY and CDR2 SVGAGI. The CDR3 contains 14 residues. Between the trimmed V and J ends, which lost 2 bases and 3 bases, there was a span of 11 bases. The CDR3 protein is CASSYGGVLYEQYF. The CDR3 coding sequence is TGTGCCAGCAGTTACGGCGGGGTCCTCTACGAGCAGTACTTC.

V usage is TRBV6-5 and J usage is TRBJ2-5; a weak D match, TRBD1 (5 bases). Germline lookup yields CDR1 MNHEY and CDR2 SVGAGI. CDR3 length: 14 amino acids. V dropped 7 bases and J dropped 2 bases, with 14 bases sitting between them. CDR3 region: CASKDIRQQETQYF. The CDR3 DNA reads TGTGCCAGCAAAGACATCAGACAGCAAGAGACCCAGTACTTC.

The J gene is TRBJ1-1, the V gene TRBV29-1, with D possibly matching TRBD1 (5 bases). Trimming removed 1 base from V and 3 bases from J, with 12 bases in between. Germline CDR1 reads SQVTM; CDR2 reads ANQGSEA. The CDR3 covers 14 residues. The CDR3 is CSVEARTRDTEAFF. In DNA, the CDR3 is TGCAGCGTTGAAGCAAGGACAAGAGACACTGAAGCTTTCTTT.

The chain combines TRBV19 with TRBJ2-1, with 12 bases fitting TRBD2. This CDR3 contains 17 residues. Trimming took 5 bases from V and 3 from J; bases not matched to a gene: 8. Germline CDR1 reads LNHDA; CDR2 reads SQIVND (reference sequence). The chain's CDR3 is CASSPKKTSGSYNEQFF. The CDR3 coding sequence is TGTGCCAGTAGTCCAAAGAAGACTAGCGGGAGCTACAATGAGCAGTTCTTC.

The chain carries TRBV11-1 and TRBJ2-2; the D gene is possibly TRBD1 (6 bases). The CDR3 is 15 residues long. V was pared by 1 base and J by 3 bases, with 9 bases between. Germline V gene data show CDR1 as SGHAT and CDR2 as FQDESV (reference sequence). The DNA of the CDR3 is TGTGCCAGCAGCTTAGGGCAGGGGTACACCGGGGAGCTGTTTTTT. It yields the protein CASSLGQGYTGELFF. Supplemented by reference TRBV11-1 and TRBJ2-2, the full variable domain reads EAEVAQSPRYKITEKSQAVAFWCDPISGHATLYWYRQILGQGPELLVQFQDESVVDDSQLPKDRFSAERLKGVDSTLKIQPAELGDSAMYLCASSLGQGYTGELFFGEGSRLTVL.

This chain uses TRBV5-5 with TRBJ2-3; D possibly uses TRBD1 or TRBD2 (6 bases each). V lost 3 bases to trimming and J lost 2 bases, with 13 bases between them. This CDR3 has 15 residues. The germline gives CDR1 SGHKS, CDR2 YYEKEE (reference sequence). CDR3 nucleotide sequence: TGTGCCAGCAGCTCCGGGGCGGGACACACAGATACGCAGTATTTT. Its translation is CASSSGAGHTDTQYF.

This clone was seen once. The V and J genes are TRBV6-5 and TRBJ1-5; D uncertain. V dropped 6 bases and J dropped 2 bases, with 11 bases sitting between them. This CDR3 has 14 residues. CDR1 MNHEY and CDR2 SVGAGI come from the germline V gene. CDR3 in amino acids: CASSPFWGNQPQHF. DNA of the CDR3: TGTGCCAGCAGCCCCTTTTGGGGCAATCAGCCCCAGCATTTT.

The CDR3 here is CASSVEGRLAGGIEQYV. In nucleotides, the CDR3 is TGTGCCAGCAGCGTAGAGGGGCGACTAGCGGGAGGGATAGAGCAGTACGTC. V and J are TRBV9 and TRBJ2-7; the match to TRBD2 covers 14 bases. The trim removed 0 bases at V and 7 bases at J, leaving 9 bases unmatched. The CDR3 contains 17 residues. CDR1 SGDLS and CDR2 YYNGEE come from the germline V gene.

This rearrangement joins TRBV7-9 to TRBJ1-4; D ambiguous. Germline V gene sequence: CDR1 SEHNR, CDR2 FQNEAQ (reference sequence). This CDR3 contains 14 residues. The V gene lost 1 base and the J gene lost 3 bases, with 6 bases spanning the gap. The CDR3 is CASSLEQSNEKLFF. The CDR3 nucleotides read TGTGCCAGCAGCTTAGAACAGTCTAATGAAAAACTGTTTTTT.

This chain connects TRBV15 to TRBJ1-3, with TRBD1 as a possible D gene (5 bases). Germline CDR1 LNHNV, CDR2 YYDKDF (reference sequence). The CDR3 extends over 16 amino acids. V lost 0 bases, J lost 2 bases, and 11 bases lay in between. CDR3 sequence reads: CATSRDRQSTGNTIYF. The CDR3 DNA follows: TGTGCCACCAGCAGAGATCGACAGTCGACTGGAAACACCATATATTTT.

This chain links TRBV6-5 with TRBJ1-3; no definite D call. This CDR3 has 13 residues. V gave up 5 bases and J gave up 4 bases, with 9 bases separating them. CDR1 and CDR2 (germline): MNHEY, SVGAGI. The CDR3 protein is CASSPPLGNTIYF. In DNA, the CDR3 is TGTGCCAGCAGTCCTCCCCTCGGAAACACCATATATTTT.

The rearrangement joins TRBV6-6 to TRBJ1-4; D might be TRBD1 (5 bases). The germline gives CDR1 MNHNY, CDR2 SVGAGI (reference sequence). The CDR3 loop spans 15 amino acids. V was pared by 5 bases and J by 8 bases, with 18 bases between. CDR3 nucleotides: TGTGCCAGCAGTCGGATAGGGACTGACGCGGAAAAACTGTTTTTT. Translated, it gives CASSRIGTDAEKLFF.

The chain carries TRBV9 and TRBJ2-3; 9 nucleotides line up with TRBD2. The CDR3 consists of 16 residues. Germline CDR1 is SGDLS and CDR2 is YYNGEE. V lost 1 base, J lost 3 bases, and 6 bases stayed unmatched. This chain's CDR3 is CASSVKGAGGTDTQYF. The DNA for the CDR3 is TGTGCCAGCAGCGTAAAGGGAGCGGGAGGAACAGATACGCAGTATTTT.

The chain employs TRBV19 and TRBJ1-5, with 7 positions matching TRBD1. J was trimmed by 4 bases and V by 6 bases; bases with no gene match: 3. CDR1 is LNHDA and CDR2 is SQIVND in the germline V gene (reference sequence). The CDR3 spans 13 residues. The CDR3 DNA follows: TGTGCCAGTAGCGCGACAGGGAATCAGCCCCAGCATTTT. It encodes CASSATGNQPQHF.

CDR3 DNA: TGTGCCAGCAGCATGACTAGCGGGAGCGCCGTAGGTACGCAGTATTTT. Its translation is CASSMTSGSAVGTQYF. The chain combines TRBV7-8 with TRBJ2-3; 12 bases align to TRBD2. Germline V gives CDR1 SGHVS, CDR2 FQNEAQ. This CDR3 has 16 residues. J lost 8 bases, V lost 5 bases, and 11 bases had no gene match.

This clone was recorded a few times. The chain joins TRBV4-1 to TRBJ1-1, with TRBD1 identical over 9 bases. The CDR3 sequence is 17 residues long. The V gene's germline CDR1 is MGHRA and CDR2 YSYEKL. Germline trimming cut 2 bases from V and 5 bases from J; bases unmatched to any gene: 12. CDR3 residues: CASSQREYGQGWTEAFF. DNA for the CDR3: TGCGCCAGCAGCCAAAGGGAATATGGACAGGGGTGGACTGAAGCTTTCTTT.

The rearrangement uses TRBV2 and TRBJ2-1, with no clear D. CDR1 SNHLY and CDR2 FYNNEI come from the germline V gene. V dropped 0 bases and J dropped 7 bases, with 4 bases sitting between them. The CDR3 is 12 amino acids. Here the CDR3 DNA reads TGTGCCAGCAGTGAAGCGTGGAATGAGCAGTTCTTC. Translated, it gives CASSEAWNEQFF.